These 8 T cell receptor beta chains came from one sample sequenced in a study of graft-versus-host responses after intestinal transplantation. The assay was immunoSEQ multiplex PCR, and TCRdb's table has in-frame clones only and misses some. There are about 120,000 clones in the sample; approximately 96% occur only once, and over 2.5% lies in the top ten. Their antigens remain unidentified. The sample here was unstimulated CD8+ T cells sorted from spleen or lymph node cells, taken before intestinal transplant. The source of these receptors is a human donor who received an intestinal transplant.

This clone was recorded once. The rearrangement joins TRBV13 to TRBJ2-7; 13 positions match TRBD2. From germline, CDR1 is PRHDT and CDR2 FYEKMQ (reference sequence). J lost 2 bases, V lost 5 bases, and 6 bases had no gene match. The CDR3 contains 16 residues. CDR3 region: CASSLRTSGSPYEQYF. In DNA, the CDR3 is TGTGCCAGCAGCCTACGGACTAGCGGGAGTCCCTACGAGCAGTACTTC.

The V gene is TRBV27, the J gene TRBJ1-1, with D possibly TRBD1 on 5 matching bases. V was pared by 2 bases and J by 4 bases, with 8 bases between. CDR1 is MNHEY, CDR2 SMNVEV, per germline (reference sequence). CDR3 length: 13 amino acids. Written as DNA, the CDR3 is TGTGCCAGCAGTTTAGGAAGGGGCACTGAAGCTTTCTTT. Protein: CASSLGRGTEAFF.

This sequence joins TRBV5-6 and TRBJ1-6; D perhaps matches TRBD1 (5 bases). Trimming took 3 bases from V and 5 from J, leaving 6 bases between them. This CDR3 spans 13 amino acids. Germline V gene data show CDR1 as SGHDT and CDR2 as YYEEEE. The CDR3 nucleotides are TGTGCCAGCAGCTGGGGGGATAATTCACCCCTCCACTTT. Its translation: CASSWGDNSPLHF.

This clone was seen once. The chain uses TRBV5-1 and TRBJ2-7; TRBD1 is a possible D gene (6 bases). CDR3 length: 14 residues. Germline V gene sequence: CDR1 SGHRS, CDR2 YFSETQ. Trimming took off 5 bases at V and 2 bases at J, with 14 bases between the two ends. The CDR3 DNA reads as TGCGCCAGCAGACCAAACACAGGGCCCTACGAGCAGTACTTC. It translates to CASRPNTGPYEQYF.

The rearrangement joins TRBV19 to TRBJ1-2; no clear D. CDR3 length equals 14 residues. V lost 7 bases to trimming and J lost 6 bases, with 18 bases between them. Germline V lookup: CDR1 LNHDA, CDR2 SQIVND (reference sequence). This chain's CDR3 is CASTGFRTMDGYTF. In DNA, the CDR3 is TGTGCCAGTACCGGGTTTCGAACTATGGATGGCTACACCTTC.

The J gene is TRBJ2-1, the V gene TRBV15; 8 nucleotides match TRBD1. V dropped 0 bases and J dropped 7; count of bases not matched to a gene: 14. This CDR3 is built from 18 residues. The V gene's germline CDR1 is LNHNV and CDR2 YYDKDF (reference sequence). The CDR3 loop is CATSRDYGGQGAENEQFF. The CDR3 coding sequence is TGTGCCACCAGCAGAGATTACGGCGGGCAGGGGGCGGAGAATGAGCAGTTCTTC. The variable domain in full, completed from reference TRBV15 and TRBJ2-1, reads DAMVIQNPRYQVTQFGKPVTLSCSQTLNHNVMYWYQQKSSQAPKLLFHYYDKDFNNEADTPDNFQSRRPNTSFCFLDIRSPGLGDTAMYLCATSRDYGGQGAENEQFFGPGTRLTVL.

This chain uses TRBV6-1 with TRBJ2-1; 13 positions match TRBD2. This CDR3 contains 14 residues. Germline lookup yields CDR1 MNHNS and CDR2 SASEGT. The V segment lost 8 bases and the J segment 7 bases; nucleotides outside the gene matches: 5. The CDR3 region has the DNA TGTGCCAGCCGGACTAGCGGGAGAGTGAATGAGCAGTTCTTC. Translating gives CASRTSGRVNEQFF.

V gene TRBV5-8 combines with J gene TRBJ2-7; no definite D call. Trimming took 4 bases from V and 3 from J, leaving 14 bases between them. This CDR3 is built from 14 residues. The germline V gene encodes CDR1 SGHTS and CDR2 YDEGEE. The DNA of the CDR3 is TGTGCCAGCAGCCCGATTTTGACTGGCTACGAGCAGTACTTC. It codes for CASSPILTGYEQYF.